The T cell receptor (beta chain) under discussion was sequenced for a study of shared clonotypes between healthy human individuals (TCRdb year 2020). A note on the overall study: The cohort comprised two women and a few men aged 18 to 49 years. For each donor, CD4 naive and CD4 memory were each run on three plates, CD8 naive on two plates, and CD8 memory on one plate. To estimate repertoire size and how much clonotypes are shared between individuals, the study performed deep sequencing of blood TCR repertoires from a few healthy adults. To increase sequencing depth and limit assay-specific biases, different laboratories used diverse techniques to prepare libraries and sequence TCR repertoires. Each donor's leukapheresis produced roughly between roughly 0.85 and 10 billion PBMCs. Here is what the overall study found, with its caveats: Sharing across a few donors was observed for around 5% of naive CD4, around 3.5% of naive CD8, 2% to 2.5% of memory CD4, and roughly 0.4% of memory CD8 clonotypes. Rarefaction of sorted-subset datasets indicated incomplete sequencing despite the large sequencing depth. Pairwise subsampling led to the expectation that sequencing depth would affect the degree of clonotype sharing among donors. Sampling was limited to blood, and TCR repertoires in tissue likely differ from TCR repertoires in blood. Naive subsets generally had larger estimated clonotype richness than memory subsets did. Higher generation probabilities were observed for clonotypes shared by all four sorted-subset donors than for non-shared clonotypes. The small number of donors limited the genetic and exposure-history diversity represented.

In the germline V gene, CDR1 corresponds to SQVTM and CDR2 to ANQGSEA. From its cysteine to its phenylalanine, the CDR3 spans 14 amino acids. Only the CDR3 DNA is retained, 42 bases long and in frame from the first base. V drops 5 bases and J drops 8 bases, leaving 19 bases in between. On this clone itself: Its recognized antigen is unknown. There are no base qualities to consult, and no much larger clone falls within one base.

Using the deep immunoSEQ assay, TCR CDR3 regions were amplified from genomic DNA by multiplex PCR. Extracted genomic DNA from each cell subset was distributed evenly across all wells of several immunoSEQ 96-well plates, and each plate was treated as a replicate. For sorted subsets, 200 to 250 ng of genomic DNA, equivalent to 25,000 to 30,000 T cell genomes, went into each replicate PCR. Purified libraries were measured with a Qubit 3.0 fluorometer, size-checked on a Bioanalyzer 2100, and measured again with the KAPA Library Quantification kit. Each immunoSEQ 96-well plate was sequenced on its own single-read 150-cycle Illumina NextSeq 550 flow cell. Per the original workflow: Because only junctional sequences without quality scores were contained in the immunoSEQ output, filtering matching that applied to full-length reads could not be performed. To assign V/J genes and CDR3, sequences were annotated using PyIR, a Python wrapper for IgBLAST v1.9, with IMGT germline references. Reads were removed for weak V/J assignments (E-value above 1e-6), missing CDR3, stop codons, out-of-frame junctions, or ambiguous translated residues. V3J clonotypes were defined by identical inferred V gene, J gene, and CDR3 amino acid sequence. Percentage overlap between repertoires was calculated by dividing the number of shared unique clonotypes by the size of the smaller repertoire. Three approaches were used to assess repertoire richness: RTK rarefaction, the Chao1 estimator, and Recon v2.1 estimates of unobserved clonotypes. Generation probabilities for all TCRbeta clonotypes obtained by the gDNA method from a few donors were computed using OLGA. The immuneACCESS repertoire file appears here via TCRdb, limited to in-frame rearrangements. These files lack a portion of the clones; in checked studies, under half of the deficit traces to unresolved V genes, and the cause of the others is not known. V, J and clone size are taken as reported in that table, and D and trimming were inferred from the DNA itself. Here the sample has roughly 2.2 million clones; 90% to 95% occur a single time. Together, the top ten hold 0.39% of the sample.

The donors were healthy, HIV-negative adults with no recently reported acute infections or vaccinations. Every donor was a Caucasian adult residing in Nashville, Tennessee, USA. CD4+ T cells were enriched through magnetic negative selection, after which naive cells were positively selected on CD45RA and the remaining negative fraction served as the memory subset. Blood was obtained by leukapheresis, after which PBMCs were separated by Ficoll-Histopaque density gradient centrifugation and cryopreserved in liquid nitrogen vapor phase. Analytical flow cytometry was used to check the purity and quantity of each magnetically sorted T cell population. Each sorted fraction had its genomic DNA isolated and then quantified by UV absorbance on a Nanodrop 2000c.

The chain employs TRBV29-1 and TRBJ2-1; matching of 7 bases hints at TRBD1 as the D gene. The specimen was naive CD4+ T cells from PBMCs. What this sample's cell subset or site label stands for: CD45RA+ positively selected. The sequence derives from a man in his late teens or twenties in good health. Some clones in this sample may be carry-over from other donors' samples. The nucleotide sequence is TGCAGCGTTTTCGACTGGGGCAGGGGGGATGAGCAGTTCTTC. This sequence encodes CSVFDWGRGDEQFF.